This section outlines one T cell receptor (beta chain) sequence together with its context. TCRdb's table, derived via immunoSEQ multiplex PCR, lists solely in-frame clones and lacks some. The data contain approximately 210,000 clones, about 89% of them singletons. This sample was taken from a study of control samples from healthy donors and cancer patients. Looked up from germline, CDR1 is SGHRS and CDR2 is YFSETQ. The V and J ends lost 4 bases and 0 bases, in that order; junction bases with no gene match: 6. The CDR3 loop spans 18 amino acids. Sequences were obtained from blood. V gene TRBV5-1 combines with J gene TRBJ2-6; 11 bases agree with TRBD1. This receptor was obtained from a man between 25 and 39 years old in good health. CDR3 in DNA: TGCGCCAGCAGCCTATGGGGGACAGGGGGCTCTGGGGCCAACGTCCTGACTTTC. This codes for CASSLWGTGGSGANVLTF.